This T cell receptor beta chain was captured by sequencing in a study of CD8+CD57+ T cells in acquired aplastic anemia. Study in general: CD4+ and CD8+ cells, once sorted, gave DNA averaging roughly 3.2 ug.

With 3 bases removed from V and 7 bases from J, the gap between germline ends came to 18 bases. The CDR3 totals 14 residues. Germline CDR1 SQVTM, CDR2 ANQGSEA. Overall study findings and caveats: Patients did not significantly differ from controls in CD8+ Simpson's diversity.

The use of genomic DNA as template underpinned the TCR beta VDJ and CDR3 profiling. TCRdb used MiXCR to reprocess the reads, holding one entry per CDR3 protein. The sample has under 200,000 distinct CDR3 sequences; 45% to 50% are singletons. This clonotype occurred a few times. Its antigen is currently unknown. Patients who underwent sequencing had shown CD8+CD57+ cell expansion by flow cytometry. Blood was sampled before the patients had received any therapy. Sample: sorted CD4+, CD8+, or CD8+CD57+ T cells (not recorded which) from PBMCs. This chain uses TRBV29-1 with TRBJ2-5; a possible D gene is TRBD2 (6 bases). The sequence was obtained from a human donor with aplastic anemia. CDR3 in amino acids: CSVDGPGEIGTQYF. In DNA form, the CDR3 reads TGCAGCGTTGACGGCCCGGGAGAGATAGGGACCCAGTACTTC.